This T cell receptor (beta chain) was documented in a study of T cell changes during pregnancy in multiple sclerosis. Here immunoSEQ multiplex PCR was the method, and the copy in TCRdb shows in-frame clones only, minus some. This sample has tens of thousands of clones; just under 95% occur once, and the top ten carry just under 2%. V was pared by 2 bases and J by 1 base, with 9 bases between. The CDR3 length is 14 residues. From germline, CDR1 is SGDLS and CDR2 YYNGEE. This clone was detected only once. The V call is TRBV9, the J call TRBJ1-1, with a weak D call TRBD1 (5 bases). The source was peripheral blood, collected in the second trimester of pregnancy. The receptor's source is a female donor with multiple sclerosis, enrolled in a pregnancy study. CDR3 sequence: CASSVAGQNTEAFF. The DNA of the CDR3 is TGTGCCAGCAGCGTGGCAGGGCAGAACACTGAAGCTTTCTTT.